The 18 T cell receptor beta chains reported below all come from one sample, sequenced in a study of T-cell memory formation after mild COVID-19 (dated by TCRdb to about 2021). Library preparation employed 5' RACE. Sequencing was performed on an Illumina NovaSeq 6000. In TCRdb, the public reads were trimmed at Q25 with fastp and aligned with MiXCR, with productive beta chains retained. Each CDR3 protein appears once, grouped with its most common genes and DNA. The sample profile shows roughly 70,000 distinct CDR3 sequences; approximately 15% of them were found once. Of the sample, about 33% is held by the ten largest clones. Sequencing input: PBMCs or a T cell subset sorted from them (not recorded which). Source of these receptors: an adult woman who had mild COVID-19 (a few samples of this study predate the infection). The sample titles of this study are shuffled in the database, so cell type and time point are left out; the donor was told from shared clones.

This clonotype was counted a few times. This sequence joins TRBV4-3 and TRBJ2-7, with 10 bases identical to TRBD2. Germline assignment: CDR1 LGHNA and CDR2 YSLEER. The CDR3 totals 17 residues. With V trimmed by 0 bases and J by 4 bases, 9 bases remained unmatched. The CDR3 coding sequence is TGCGCCAGCAGCCAAGATCTAGCGGGAGAGGTCCCTTACGAGCAGTACTTC. Its translation: CASSQDLAGEVPYEQYF.

The chain has TRBV5-1 and TRBJ2-1; 7 bases are shared with TRBD2. Germline-derived CDR1 and CDR2 are SGHRS and YFSETQ. V shed 0 bases and J 3 bases; nucleotides not matched to a gene: 6. CDR3 length equals 16 residues. CDR3 DNA sequence: TGCGCCAGCAGCTTGGGCGGGGGTAGCGTCTACAATGAGCAGTTCTTC. This sequence encodes CASSLGGGSVYNEQFF.

The CDR3 reads CAWSPGQGRTEAFF. The CDR3 nucleotides are TGTGCCTGGAGCCCCGGACAGGGTCGGACTGAAGCTTTCTTT. This chain links TRBV30 with TRBJ1-1; the match to TRBD1 covers 8 bases. Germline assignment: CDR1 GTSNPN and CDR2 SVGIG (reference sequence). J gave up 5 bases and V 3 bases, and 8 bases lay outside the gene matches. The length of the CDR3 is 14 residues.

This clonotype was seen a few times. The chain employs TRBV5-1 and TRBJ2-3, with D perhaps assigned TRBD1 or TRBD2 (6 bases each). Germline CDR1 and CDR2: SGHRS and YFSETQ. There are 15 residues in the CDR3. V was pared by 7 bases and J by 0 bases, with 15 bases between. The CDR3 coding sequence is TGCGCCAGCCACACCAGGAGGGGGAGCACAGATACGCAGTATTTT. Its translation is CASHTRRGSTDTQYF.

This clonotype has more than one count but fewer than ten. The V gene is TRBV12-3 or TRBV12-4, the J gene TRBJ2-3, with no clear D. The CDR3 has 15 amino acids. V dropped 2 bases and J dropped 0 bases, with 9 bases sitting between them. This CDR3 reads CASSLQRSSTDTQYF. DNA of the CDR3: TGTGCCAGCAGTTTACAGAGGAGTAGCACAGATACGCAGTATTTT.

The gene calls are TRBV7-3 and TRBJ2-7; TRBD2 might be the D (6 bases). V shed 0 bases and J shed 9 bases, with 24 bases lying between them. CDR3 size: 17 residues. The V gene's germline CDR1 is SGHTA and CDR2 FQGTGA. CDR3 sequence reads: CASSLTRFRDFPVVQYF. In DNA, the CDR3 is TGTGCCAGCAGCTTAACGCGGTTCAGGGACTTCCCCGTCGTGCAGTACTTC.

The V gene is TRBV3-1, the J gene TRBJ2-7; TRBD2 is a possible D gene (6 bases). The CDR3 loop spans 15 amino acids. Deletions cut 0 bases from V and 2 bases from J, with 11 bases between. The germline CDR1 and CDR2 sequences are LGHDT and YNNKEL (reference sequence). The CDR3 DNA reads as TGTGCCAGCAGCCAAGATGGCGGGGTGACCTACGAGCAGTACTTC. Translating it yields CASSQDGGVTYEQYF.

The V call is TRBV5-6, the J call TRBJ1-5, with D perhaps TRBD1 (5 bases). The CDR3 length is 15 residues. CDR1 is SGHDT and CDR2 is YYEEEE in the germline V gene. V lost 1 base and J 7 bases, leaving 15 bases between the germline ends. CDR3 in amino acids: CASSLQRAGKQPQHF. The CDR3 DNA is TGTGCCAGCAGCTTGCAAAGAGCAGGGAAACAGCCCCAGCATTTT. Variable domain in full (rest from reference TRBV5-6 and TRBJ1-5): DAGVTQSPTHLIKTRGQQVTLRCSPKSGHDTVSWYQQALGQGPQFIFQYYEEEERQRGNFPDRFSGHQFPNYSSELNVNALLLGDSALYLCASSLQRAGKQPQHFGDGTRLSIL.

This rearrangement joins TRBV7-2 to TRBJ2-3; 8 bases line up with TRBD2. V lost 4 bases and J lost 3; bases outside the gene matches: 3. Germline V gives CDR1 SGHTA, CDR2 FQGNSA. CDR3 length: 14 amino acids. CDR3 bases: TGTGCCAGCAGCTCCTTAGCGGGAACAGATACGCAGTATTTT. Translating gives CASSSLAGTDTQYF.

The CDR3 DNA reads as TGCAGCGTTGCCGCTACTAACTCCTACAATGAGCAGTTCTTC. Protein product: CSVAATNSYNEQFF. The rearrangement uses TRBV29-1 and TRBJ2-1; no firm D call. The CDR3 is 14 residues long. Germline V gene sequence: CDR1 SQVTM, CDR2 ANQGSEA. The ends were cut back, 4 bases at V and 0 bases at J, with 10 bases in the middle.

This clonotype was detected a few times. The chain carries TRBV4-2 and TRBJ2-1; 15 bases match TRBD2. The V and J ends lost 0 bases and 7 bases, in that order; junction bases with no gene match: 1. The CDR3 spans 16 residues. The V gene's germline CDR1 is LGHNA and CDR2 YNFKEQ. The CDR3 DNA is TGTGCCAGCAGCCAAGAGGGGACTAGCGGGGGGAATGAGCAGTTCTTC. Its protein is CASSQEGTSGGNEQFF.

V gene TRBV9 combines with J gene TRBJ1-1, with unresolved D. V lost 4 bases and J 3 bases, leaving 7 bases between the germline ends. CDR1 SGDLS and CDR2 YYNGEE come from the germline V gene. This CDR3 region has 12 residues. The CDR3 protein is CASSLRDTEAFF. The CDR3 nucleotides read TGTGCCAGCAGCCTCCGGGACACTGAAGCTTTCTTT.

V usage is TRBV5-1 and J usage is TRBJ2-7; D is possibly TRBD2 (5 bases). CDR3 length: 13 amino acids. Trimming shortened V by 6 bases and J by 11 bases, and 21 bases separated the two germline ends. Germline V gene lookup returns CDR1 SGHRS and CDR2 YFSETQ. The CDR3, as DNA: TGCGCCAGCATGAGGAACACGGGATCGTTGGAGTACTTC. Translated: CASMRNTGSLEYF.

The CDR3 sequence: CASSSMGVGMNTEAFF. The DNA of the CDR3 is TGTGCCAGCAGCTCAATGGGCGTAGGGATGAACACTGAAGCTTTCTTT. The chain joins TRBV11-1 to TRBJ1-1; no clear D. The germline CDR1 and CDR2 sequences are SGHAT and FQDESV (reference sequence). The V end was cut by 4 bases, the J end by 0 bases, with 15 bases between. The CDR3 contains 16 residues.

V gene TRBV7-3 combines with J gene TRBJ2-1, with D perhaps TRBD2 (6 bases). Germline lookup yields CDR1 SGHTA and CDR2 FQGTGA. This CDR3 spans 15 amino acids. Trimming left V 5 bases short and J 6 bases short, with 17 bases between. As DNA, the CDR3 is TGTGCCAGCAGCCCCTTTACGGGAGCTGGCAATGAGCAGTTCTTC. Translation: CASSPFTGAGNEQFF.

The CDR3 bases are TGTGCCAGCAGCTTGGCCATGGGGGCGGCCACTGAAGCTTTCTTT. Encoded protein: CASSLAMGAATEAFF. The V and J genes are TRBV5-4 and TRBJ1-1, with a possible D match to TRBD1 (6 bases). V gave up 0 bases and J gave up 4 bases, with 13 bases separating them. This CDR3 comprises 15 residues. Per the germline V gene, CDR1 is SGHNT and CDR2 is YYREEE (reference sequence).

The chain uses TRBV30 and TRBJ2-7, with 7 bases aligning to TRBD1. Germline values: CDR1 GTSNPN, CDR2 SVGIG (reference sequence). Trimming removed 3 bases from V and 5 bases from J; junction bases left unmatched: 10. The CDR3 has 14 amino acids. In nucleotides, the CDR3 is TGTGCCTGGAGGGGGGACAGTGGATTGAACGAGCAGTACTTC. Translation: CAWRGDSGLNEQYF.

This chain uses TRBV20-1 with TRBJ2-2; TRBD1 aligns across 10 bases. The J segment lost 6 bases and the V segment lost 4 bases, leaving 8 bases of the junction unmatched. Germline values: CDR1 DFQATT, CDR2 SNEGSKA (reference sequence). The CDR3 is made up of 15 amino acids. CDR3 DNA sequence: TGCAGTGCTAAGGGACAGGGGATAAGGGCCGGGGAGCTGTTTTTT. It yields the protein CSAKGQGIRAGELFF.